One sample yielded the 20 T cell receptor beta chains listed below, sequenced in a study of beta chain features in type 1 diabetes. Expressed TCRB transcripts were sequenced after all isolated RNA was converted to cDNA. Clones were read by immunoSEQ multiplex PCR, and TCRdb kept only the in-frame ones, dropping some. This table has fewer than 550,000 clones, about 10% appearing once. The material sequenced was naive CD4+ T cells from blood. These receptors originate from a woman in her late teens or twenties in good health.

This clone was seen more than once but under ten times. The chain couples TRBV7-9 to TRBJ2-2; 7 bases map to TRBD1. V was pared by 2 bases and J by 1 base, with 7 bases of the junction left unmatched. CDR1 SEHNR and CDR2 FQNEAQ come from the germline V gene (reference sequence). The CDR3 is 17 residues long. DNA for the CDR3: TGTGCCAGCAGCTTACCCCTAGGACAGGTGAACACCGGGGAGCTGTTTTTT. Encoded protein: CASSLPLGQVNTGELFF.

In this sample, this clone turned up once. V usage is TRBV27 and J usage is TRBJ2-3; no definite D call. CDR3 length: 17 amino acids. The V end was cut by 8 bases, the J end by 2 bases, with 23 bases between. Germline CDR1 and CDR2: MNHEY and SMNVEV (reference sequence). CDR3 coding DNA: TGTGCCAGCGGAGTGGGTTCAACCCTCCCCCACACAGATACGCAGTATTTT. It is translated as CASGVGSTLPHTDTQYF.

The V and J genes are TRBV11-2 and TRBJ1-3; D is uncertain. Germline V lookup: CDR1 SGHAT, CDR2 FQNNGV. The CDR3 is made up of 14 amino acids. The V gene lost 1 base and the J gene lost 8 bases, with 12 bases spanning the gap. CDR3 protein: CASSLVSLPDTIYF. The CDR3 DNA sequence: TGTGCCAGCAGCTTAGTTTCCCTTCCGGACACCATATATTTT. Looking up the rest from reference TRBV11-2 and TRBJ1-3 gives the full variable domain: EAGVAQSPRYKIIEKRQSVAFWCNPISGHATLYWYQQILGQGPKLLIQFQNNGVVDDSQLPKDRFSAERLKGVDSTLKIQPAKLEDSAVYLCASSLVSLPDTIYFGEGSWLTVV.

The rearrangement joins TRBV14 to TRBJ2-1; the D gene could be TRBD1 or TRBD2 (7 bases each). The CDR3 totals 18 residues. Trimming stripped 2 bases from V and 7 bases from J, with 24 bases between. Germline V gene data show CDR1 as SGHDN and CDR2 as FVKESK. The CDR3 bases are TGTGCCAGCAGCCAACACCCCAGGGGGGGGGCCCTTCATAATGAGCAGTTCTTC. Amino acids: CASSQHPRGGALHNEQFF.

The rearrangement links TRBV7-2 to TRBJ2-7, with 9 bases fitting TRBD2. After removal of 4 bases from V and 1 base from J, the junction contained 5 bases not matched to a gene. CDR3 length equals 15 residues. The germline V gene has CDR1 SGHTA and CDR2 FQGNSA. The CDR3 loop reads CASSSGAGGSYEQYF. The DNA of the CDR3 is TGTGCCAGCAGCTCAGGGGCGGGAGGGTCCTACGAGCAGTACTTC.

This clone came up a few times. The CDR3 loop reads CAARGTSGQETQYF. CDR3 sequence (DNA): TGTGCCGCCAGGGGGACTAGCGGACAAGAGACCCAGTACTTC. V gene TRBV10-3 combines with J gene TRBJ2-5; TRBD2 aligns across 11 bases. The CDR3 is 14 amino acids. The ends lost 11 bases at V and 2 bases at J; junction bases unmatched: 7. Per the germline V gene, CDR1 is ENHRY and CDR2 is SYGVKD.

In its sample, this clone was seen a few times. The chain joins TRBV18 to TRBJ1-2; D gene ambiguous. The CDR3 is 14 amino acids. The germline V and J ends were trimmed by 1 base and 2 bases, with 8 bases remaining between them. CDR1 is KGHSH, CDR2 LQKENI, per germline. In DNA, the CDR3 is TGTGCCAGCTCACCACAGGTAGAAAACTATGGCTACACCTTC. It translates to CASSPQVENYGYTF.

The rearrangement links TRBV7-3 to TRBJ2-3; D ambiguous. CDR3 length equals 14 residues. Germline CDR1 is SGHTA and CDR2 is FQGTGA. Between the trimmed V and J ends, which lost 0 bases and 2 bases, there was a span of 6 bases. Written as DNA, the CDR3 is TGTGCCAGCAGCTTAACCCCAGTCACAGATACGCAGTATTTT. Encoded protein: CASSLTPVTDTQYF.

The chain employs TRBV7-2 and TRBJ2-3, with TRBD1 matching 7 bases. The V gene's germline CDR1 is SGHTA and CDR2 FQGNSA. The V gene end was trimmed by 5 bases and the J gene end by 5 bases; junction bases not matched to a gene: 10. The CDR3 contains 15 residues. The CDR3 DNA reads as TGTGCCAGCAGCCTCGACAGGGTAGTTAAAGATACGCAGTATTTT. Protein: CASSLDRVVKDTQYF.

This sequence joins TRBV7-3 and TRBJ2-1; D is possibly TRBD2 (5 bases). V was shortened by 5 bases and J by 9 bases, with 17 bases between the two germline ends. The germline gives CDR1 SGHTA, CDR2 FQGTGA. The CDR3 runs to 14 residues. DNA for the CDR3: TGTGCCAGCAGCGCATCTAGATTAGCGACTGAGCAGTTCTTC. It specifies CASSASRLATEQFF.

This clone has a handful of counts. The rearrangement uses TRBV5-1 and TRBJ2-7; D ambiguous. V lost 1 base to trimming and J lost 2 bases, with 10 bases between them. The CDR3 length is 14 residues. Germline lookup yields CDR1 SGHRS and CDR2 YFSETQ. In DNA form, the CDR3 reads TGCGCCAGCAGCTTGACTTGGGCTGCCTACGAGCAGTACTTC. It yields the protein CASSLTWAAYEQYF.

This clone was picked up a small number of times. CDR3 region: CSVDLGSRYGYTF. Written as DNA, the CDR3 is TGCAGCGTTGACCTGGGCTCTAGGTATGGCTACACCTTC. The rearrangement joins TRBV29-1 to TRBJ1-2; D call uncertain. V was pared by 3 bases and J by 5 bases, with 13 bases between. Germline V CDR1 and CDR2: SQVTM, ANQGSEA. This CDR3 contains 13 residues.

Regarding this clone: A read error may produce the germline difference seen at one junction end. The V and J genes are TRBV7-7 and TRBJ2-1, with 13 bases lining up with TRBD2. This CDR3 is built from 15 residues. The germline V gene encodes CDR1 SSHAT and CDR2 FNYEAQ (reference sequence). This CDR3 reads CASSATSGRANEQFF. DNA of the CDR3: TGTGCTAGCAGCGCCACTAGCGGGAGGGCCAATGAGCAGTTCTTC.

The rearrangement joins TRBV10-3 to TRBJ2-1, with D possibly being TRBD2 (6 bases). Germline V gives CDR1 ENHRY, CDR2 SYGVKD. V lost 2 bases and J 8 bases, leaving 16 bases between the germline ends. The CDR3 length is 15 residues. CDR3 in DNA: TGTGCCATCAGTGAGGGAGGGCAGAATGACCATGAGCAGTTCTTC. Its protein product is CAISEGGQNDHEQFF.

This clone turned up a few times. The chain recombines TRBV2 with TRBJ2-7; perhaps TRBD2 as D (5 bases). The CDR3 has 13 amino acids. From germline, CDR1 is SNHLY and CDR2 FYNNEI. Trimming left V 3 bases short and J 3 bases short, with 9 bases between. The CDR3 spells CASSDGRVYEQYV. The CDR3 region has the DNA TGTGCCAGCAGTGATGGGCGGGTCTACGAGCAGTACGTC.

The J gene is TRBJ2-3, the V gene TRBV30; no clear D. Trimming removed 0 bases from V and 1 base from J, with 8 bases in between. CDR3 length: 14 amino acids. Germline V lookup: CDR1 GTSNPN, CDR2 SVGIG (reference sequence). The CDR3 DNA reads TGTGCCTGGAGTGTAAGGGCCGGCACAGATACGCAGTATTTT. It specifies CAWSVRAGTDTQYF.

The rearrangement joins TRBV2 to TRBJ2-6; D is unclear. Per the germline V gene, CDR1 is SNHLY and CDR2 is FYNNEI. Between the trimmed V and J ends, which lost 7 bases and 0 bases, there was a span of 13 bases. The CDR3 runs to 16 residues. The CDR3 loop is CASTPVTRSGANVLTF. CDR3 nucleotides: TGTGCCAGCACCCCCGTGACCCGCTCTGGGGCCAACGTCCTGACTTTC.

This chain links TRBV15 with TRBJ1-1, with D possibly being TRBD1 (5 bases). The CDR3 loop spans 12 amino acids. The V and J ends lost 4 bases and 4 bases respectively, with 7 bases between them. Germline loops: CDR1 LNHNV, CDR2 YYDKDF (reference sequence). CDR3 sequence: CATSTGTTEAFF. In DNA form, the CDR3 reads TGTGCCACCAGCACTGGGACCACTGAAGCTTTCTTT.

The J gene is TRBJ1-2, the V gene TRBV5-1; a weak D match, TRBD1 (6 bases). The ends were cut back, 0 bases at V and 2 bases at J, with 17 bases in the middle. This CDR3 is built from 17 residues. Germline CDR1 reads SGHRS; CDR2 reads YFSETQ. This CDR3 reads CASSLVPTGFGNYGYTF. The CDR3 DNA is TGCGCCAGCAGCTTGGTTCCTACAGGGTTCGGCAACTATGGCTACACCTTC.

The chain recombines TRBV29-1 with TRBJ2-5; D possibly corresponds to TRBD2 (5 bases). CDR3 length: 14 residues. The germline V and J ends were trimmed by 4 bases and 5 bases, with 17 bases remaining between them. CDR1 and CDR2 (germline): SQVTM, ANQGSEA. The CDR3 loop is CSVGGKGDGETQYF. In DNA form, the CDR3 reads TGCAGCGTTGGAGGGAAGGGTGACGGTGAGACCCAGTACTTC.